The 2 T cell receptor beta chains below come from one sample, sequenced in a study of breast tumors, draining lymph nodes, adjacent tissues. Axillary draining lymph nodes of breast cancer patients supplied the node samples. Each CDR3 protein is one row after TCRdb ran MiXCR on the multiplex PCR reads. The data contain nearly 110,000 distinct CDR3 sequences, under 40% of them singletons. Specimen: axillary lymph node tissue. These receptors all come from a female donor with breast cancer. Some clones in this sample may be carry-over from other donors' samples.

This clonotype has at least ten counts. CDR3 nucleotides: TGCGCCAGCAGCCGACGACTAGCGGGGGCGGTTGGGGCCAACGTCCTGACTTTC. Translated, it gives CASSRRLAGAVGANVLTF. The chain couples TRBV4-1 to TRBJ2-6; 12 positions match TRBD2. CDR3 length: 18 amino acids. Germline CDR1 reads MGHRA; CDR2 reads YSYEKL. J lost 3 bases, V lost 4 bases, and 7 bases had no gene match.

V gene TRBV6-4 combines with J gene TRBJ2-1, with TRBD1 identical over 10 bases. The trim removed 0 bases at V and 8 bases at J, leaving 13 bases unmatched. The germline gives CDR1 MRHNA, CDR2 SNTAGT. This CDR3 contains 18 residues. The CDR3 nucleotides are TGTGCCAGCAGTGACTCTAGACAGGGGGCGGGAGAGGGGGATGAGCAGTTCTTC. Protein product: CASSDSRQGAGEGDEQFF.